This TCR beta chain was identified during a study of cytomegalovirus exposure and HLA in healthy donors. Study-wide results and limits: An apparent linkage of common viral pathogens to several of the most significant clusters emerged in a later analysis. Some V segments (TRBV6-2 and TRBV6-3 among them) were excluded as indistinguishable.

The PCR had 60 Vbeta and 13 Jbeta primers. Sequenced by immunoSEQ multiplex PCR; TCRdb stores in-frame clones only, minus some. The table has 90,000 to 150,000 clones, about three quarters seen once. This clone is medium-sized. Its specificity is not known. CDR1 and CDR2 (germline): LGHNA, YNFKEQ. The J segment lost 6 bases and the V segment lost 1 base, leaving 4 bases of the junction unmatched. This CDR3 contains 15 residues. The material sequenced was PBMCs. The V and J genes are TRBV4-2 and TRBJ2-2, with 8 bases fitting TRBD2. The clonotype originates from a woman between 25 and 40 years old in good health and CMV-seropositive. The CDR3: CASSQALGGAGELFF. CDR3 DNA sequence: TGTGCCAGCAGCCAAGCACTCGGGGGGGCCGGGGAGCTGTTTTTT.